These 3 T cell receptor beta chains were sequenced from one sample in a study of T cell changes during pregnancy in multiple sclerosis (dated by TCRdb to about 2019). The library relied on the immunoSEQ multiplex PCR assay. TCRdb carries this immuneACCESS record with in-frame sequences only. Its versions omit some clonotypes, under half of them owing to an unresolved V gene in the studies checked, with the rest unexplained. This sample has tens of thousands of clones in its table, and 88% of those were observed once. Of the sample, around 1.2% falls within the top ten clones. Sequences were derived from CD4+ T cells from peripheral blood mononuclear cells, sampled in the second trimester of pregnancy. These receptors all come from a female donor with multiple sclerosis, enrolled in a pregnancy study.

This chain uses TRBV7-3 with TRBJ2-1; 9 bases match TRBD2. CDR3 length: 16 residues. CDR1 SGHTA and CDR2 FQGTGA come from the germline V gene. After removal of 7 bases from V and 6 bases from J, the junction contained 13 bases not matched to a gene. This chain's CDR3 is CASKLGGGSGSNEQFF. The CDR3 DNA reads TGTGCCAGCAAGTTAGGGGGGGGTAGCGGGAGCAATGAGCAGTTCTTC. The entire variable domain, with the rest obtained from reference TRBV7-3 and TRBJ2-1, is as follows: GAGVSQTPSNKVTEKGKYVELRCDPISGHTALYWYRQSLGQGPEFLIYFQGTGAADDSGLPNDRFFAVRPEGSVSTLKIQRTERGDSAVYLCASKLGGGSGSNEQFFGPGTRLTVL.

Only one count was recorded for this clone. The rearrangement uses TRBV10-3 and TRBJ2-2, with D possibly being TRBD1 (5 bases). The CDR3 runs 14 residues. V lost 11 bases to trimming and J lost 0 bases, with 13 bases between them. Germline loops: CDR1 ENHRY, CDR2 SYGVKD. The CDR3 loop is CAVKGDSNTGELFF. The CDR3 DNA follows: TGTGCCGTTAAAGGGGATTCGAACACCGGGGAGCTGTTTTTT.

The gene calls are TRBV19 and TRBJ2-1; 8 bases fit TRBD2. Germline trimming cut 2 bases from V and 5 bases from J; bases unmatched to any gene: 5. The CDR3 length is 15 residues. Germline CDR1 and CDR2: LNHDA and SQIVND (reference sequence). CDR3 in amino acids: CASSIRLAKNNEQFF. CDR3 DNA sequence: TGTGCCAGTAGTATAAGACTAGCGAAGAACAATGAGCAGTTCTTC.